This entry lists 13 T cell receptor beta chains sequenced from one sample in a study of cytomegalovirus exposure and HLA in healthy donors. 60 Vbeta and 13 Jbeta primers were used in PCR. Sequencing used immunoSEQ multiplex PCR; TCRdb keeps in-frame clones, though not all of them. The sample records 75,000 to 95,000 clones, over 75% being singletons. Sequenced: PBMCs. The receptors derive from a male donor in good health and CMV-seropositive.

This clone was observed a handful of times. The V gene is TRBV7-2, the J gene TRBJ1-3; D remains ambiguous. This CDR3 is 15 amino acids long. The germline V gene encodes CDR1 SGHTA and CDR2 FQGNSA. V gave up 2 bases and J gave up 0 bases, with 8 bases separating them. This CDR3 reads CASSLPVHSGNTIYF. CDR3 sequence (DNA): TGTGCCAGCAGCTTACCGGTCCACTCTGGAAACACCATATATTTT.

The chain carries TRBV27 and TRBJ2-3; TRBD2 matches at 7 bases. V was clipped by 8 bases and J by 0 bases; unmatched bases: 2. Germline CDR1 is MNHEY and CDR2 is SMNVEV (reference sequence). The CDR3 is made up of 13 amino acids. CDR3 DNA sequence: TGTGCCAGCGGACTAGGTAGCACAGATACGCAGTATTTT. As protein: CASGLGSTDTQYF.

The V and J genes are TRBV6-5 and TRBJ2-5; D may be TRBD1 (5 bases). Looked up from germline, CDR1 is MNHEY and CDR2 is SVGAGI. V lost 9 bases to trimming and J lost 11 bases, with 16 bases between them. This CDR3 contains 11 residues. CDR3 DNA sequence: TGTGCCAGTAAGTCCGTCGCAGGGCAGTACTTC. Translated, it gives CASKSVAGQYF.

This chain joins TRBV9 and TRBJ2-1, with TRBD2 identical over 9 bases. CDR3 length equals 20 residues. Trimming cost V 0 bases and J 1 base; bases outside gene matches: 14. Germline V gene lookup returns CDR1 SGDLS and CDR2 YYNGEE. This CDR3 reads CASSVAYSSGVLASYNEQFF. CDR3 sequence (DNA): TGTGCCAGCAGCGTAGCTTATTCTAGCGGGGTCTTAGCTTCCTACAATGAGCAGTTCTTC.

V and J are TRBV6-1 and TRBJ2-3; 14 positions match TRBD2. Trimming took 4 bases from V and 0 from J; bases not matched to a gene: 0. CDR3 length equals 16 residues. The germline gives CDR1 MNHNS, CDR2 SASEGT. The CDR3, as DNA: TGTGCCAGCAGTGGACTAGCGGGGGGGAGCACAGATACGCAGTATTTT. Translating gives CASSGLAGGSTDTQYF.

The V and J genes are TRBV5-1 and TRBJ2-3, with 7 bases fitting TRBD2. CDR3 length: 17 amino acids. V lost 2 bases, J lost 6 bases, and 15 bases stayed unmatched. The V gene's germline CDR1 is SGHRS and CDR2 YFSETQ. Written as DNA, the CDR3 is TGCGCCAGCAGCTTAGCATCGACTAGCTATGTAATGGATACGCAGTATTTT. Translated: CASSLASTSYVMDTQYF.

V usage is TRBV5-1 and J usage is TRBJ2-7, with TRBD1 as a possible D gene (5 bases). The CDR3 length is 16 residues. V lost 3 bases to trimming and J lost 2 bases, with 18 bases between them. CDR1 SGHRS and CDR2 YFSETQ come from the germline V gene. The CDR3 sequence is CASSSGLGHSAYEQYF. DNA of the CDR3: TGCGCCAGCAGCTCGGGCCTCGGACACTCGGCCTACGAGCAGTACTTC.

The chain has TRBV5-6 and TRBJ2-1, with D perhaps TRBD2 (8 bases). CDR3 size: 15 residues. Germline V gives CDR1 SGHDT, CDR2 YYEEEE. Trimming left V 2 bases short and J 2 bases short, with 11 bases between. The CDR3 DNA reads as TGTGCCAGCAGCTTTAGCGGGACAGCCTACAATGAGCAGTTCTTC. Translation gives CASSFSGTAYNEQFF.

This sequence joins TRBV7-9 and TRBJ2-7, with 14 bases fitting TRBD2. Germline trimming cut 4 bases from V and 6 bases from J; bases unmatched to any gene: 8. This CDR3 is 16 amino acids long. Germline CDR1 SEHNR, CDR2 FQNEAQ (reference sequence). CDR3 coding DNA: TGTGCCAGCAGCTCGGGACTAGCGGGAGCGGCTTCCGAGCAGTACTTC. Its protein is CASSSGLAGAASEQYF.

This clone was seen only a few times. This chain uses TRBV7-6 with TRBJ2-3; tentatively, D is TRBD2 (5 bases). The germline V and J ends were trimmed by 4 bases and 3 bases, with 17 bases remaining between them. This CDR3 contains 16 residues. The germline V gene has CDR1 SGHVS and CDR2 FNYEAQ. CDR3 region: CASSSPPGVRTDTQYF. The CDR3 DNA is TGTGCCAGCAGCTCCCCTCCCGGGGTGAGAACAGATACGCAGTATTTT.

The rearrangement joins TRBV11-2 to TRBJ1-6; D is possibly TRBD1 (6 bases). Germline V gene data show CDR1 as SGHAT and CDR2 as FQNNGV. The CDR3 has 16 residues. The V end was cut by 1 base, the J end by 14 bases, with 21 bases between. The CDR3 protein is CASSLGPRGQVKALHF. CDR3 DNA sequence: TGTGCCAGCAGCTTAGGGCCCCGGGGACAAGTTAAGGCCCTCCACTTT.

This clone has only one observation. The chain couples TRBV9 to TRBJ2-7; D is perhaps TRBD2 (6 bases). Trimming shortened V by 0 bases and J by 7 bases, and 14 bases separated the two germline ends. Germline-derived CDR1 and CDR2 are SGDLS and YYNGEE. The CDR3 runs to 14 residues. CDR3 nucleotides: TGTGCCAGCAGCGTAGTAGGGACCGGGGGAGAGCAGTACTTC. Amino acids: CASSVVGTGGEQYF. Supplemented by reference TRBV9 and TRBJ2-7, the full variable domain reads DSGVTQTPKHLITATGQRVTLRCSPRSGDLSVYWYQQSLDQGLQFLIQYYNGEERAKGNILERFSAQQFPDLHSELNLSSLELGDSALYFCASSVVGTGGEQYFGPGTRLTVT.

The count of this clone is one. The chain recombines TRBV30 with TRBJ1-6; D not resolved. Trimming cost V 4 bases and J 7 bases, with 20 bases left between them. The CDR3 contains 16 residues. The germline V gene has CDR1 GTSNPN and CDR2 SVGIG (reference sequence). For the CDR3, the DNA is TGTGCCTGGAACCCAACGGGGAACATCGCAAATTCACCCCTCCACTTT. Amino acid sequence: CAWNPTGNIANSPLHF.